These 4 T cell receptor beta chains share one sample of origin, sequenced in a study of technical replicates of blood from a handful of donors. Clones were read by immunoSEQ multiplex PCR, and TCRdb kept only the in-frame ones, dropping some. In the table there are almost 90,000 clones, over 90% of which are singletons. Material: T cells isolated from PBMCs. The origin of the receptors is a human donor in good health.

For the CDR3, the DNA is TGTGCCAGCAGCCCTTTCAGGGGACCCTACGAGCAGTACTTC. Its translation: CASSPFRGPYEQYF. This chain links TRBV5-4 with TRBJ2-7, with D possibly being TRBD1 (6 bases). Germline-derived CDR1 and CDR2 are SGHNT and YYREEE (reference sequence). Trimming took 4 bases from V and 2 from J, leaving 13 bases between them. The CDR3 sequence is 14 residues long.

This clone has a single count. The sample holds other DNA sequences that translate to the same CDR3. The V gene is TRBV5-1, the J gene TRBJ1-1, with D perhaps TRBD1 (6 bases). Germline CDR1 reads SGHRS; CDR2 reads YFSETQ. Trimming pared 4 bases from V and 3 bases from J, leaving 31 bases between. CDR3 length: 20 residues. CDR3 amino acids: CASSTSLLTGTKGIHTEAFF. The CDR3 DNA is TGCGCCAGCAGCACCTCACTGTTAACAGGGACAAAAGGGATTCACACTGAAGCTTTCTTT.

This chain uses TRBV5-1 with TRBJ2-1, with D perhaps matching TRBD1 (5 bases). CDR3 length equals 11 residues. The V end lost 2 bases, the J end lost 9 bases, and 6 bases lay between the germline ends. Germline V gene sequence: CDR1 SGHRS, CDR2 YFSETQ. CDR3 in DNA: TGCGCCAGCAGCTTACAGGTTGAGCAGTTCTTC. Translated: CASSLQVEQFF.

In the case of this clone: Sequence at one end of the junction differs from germline and may be a read error. The rearrangement links TRBV19 to TRBJ2-7; TRBD1 matches at 7 bases. Germline CDR1 LNHDA, CDR2 SQIVND (reference sequence). The CDR3 spans 15 residues. The CDR3 nucleotides are TGTGCCAGTAGTATTTGGGAGACAGGGACCTACGGGCAGTACTTC. This translates into CASSIWETGTYGQYF. The full variable domain, its missing parts supplied by reference TRBV19 and TRBJ2-7, is DGGITQSPKYLFRKEGQNVTLSCEQNLNHDAMYWYRQDPGQGLRLIYYSQIVNDFQKGDIAEGYSVSREKKESFPLTVTSAQKNPTAFYLCASSIWETGTYGQYFGPGTRLTVT.